A single sample is the source of the 24 T cell receptor beta chains below, sequenced in a study of cytomegalovirus exposure and HLA in healthy donors. A multiplex PCR was run with 60 Vbeta primers and 13 Jbeta primers. TCRdb keeps only in-frame clones here, not all; method: immunoSEQ multiplex PCR. The sample lists some 160,000 clones; approximately 80% were seen once. Input material: PBMCs. Receptor source: a man aged 50 or older in good health and CMV-seropositive.

This sequence joins TRBV5-6 and TRBJ1-2; D possibly corresponds to TRBD1 (6 bases). The CDR3 length is 14 residues. V gave up 4 bases and J gave up 3 bases, with 13 bases separating them. The germline V gene encodes CDR1 SGHDT and CDR2 YYEEEE. The CDR3 sequence: CASSKGQGHYGYTF. The DNA for the CDR3 is TGTGCCAGCAGCAAAGGTCAGGGGCACTATGGCTACACCTTC.

The chain couples TRBV10-2 to TRBJ2-5; maybe TRBD1 (5 bases). Per germline, CDR1 WSHSY and CDR2 SAAADI. The CDR3 extends over 13 amino acids. Trimming pared 6 bases from V and 1 base from J, leaving 9 bases between. The CDR3 DNA reads TGCGCCAGCAGGGGGCCCGGCCAAGAGACCCAGTACTTC. This gives the protein CASRGPGQETQYF.

This clone was seen a handful of times. This chain joins TRBV5-4 and TRBJ2-3, with D perhaps matching TRBD2 (6 bases). The length of the CDR3 is 13 residues. V lost 7 bases to trimming and J lost 2 bases, with 11 bases between them. Germline V CDR1 and CDR2: SGHNT, YYREEE (reference sequence). CDR3 DNA: TGTGCCAGCCAGGGAGGAGCCACAGATACGCAGTATTTT. It yields the protein CASQGGATDTQYF. Based on the CDR3 plus reference TRBV5-4 and TRBJ2-3, the full variable domain is ETGVTQSPTHLIKTRGQQVTLRCSSQSGHNTVSWYQQALGQGPQFIFQYYREEENGRGNFPPRFSGLQFPNYSSELNVNALELDDSALYLCASQGGATDTQYFGPGTRLTVL.

V usage is TRBV7-9 and J usage is TRBJ2-2; D possibly corresponds to TRBD1 (6 bases). From germline, CDR1 is SEHNR and CDR2 FQNEAQ (reference sequence). This CDR3 has 17 amino acids. Between the trimmed V and J ends, which lost 0 bases and 1 base, there was a span of 12 bases. The CDR3 is CASSLARWGQNTGELFF. The CDR3, as DNA: TGTGCCAGCAGCTTAGCGCGTTGGGGGCAGAACACCGGGGAGCTGTTTTTT.

The rearrangement joins TRBV6-5 to TRBJ1-2, with TRBD1 matching over 7 bases. The V segment lost 8 bases and the J segment 8 bases; nucleotides outside the gene matches: 8. Germline loops: CDR1 MNHEY, CDR2 SVGAGI. CDR3 length: 12 residues. The CDR3 DNA reads as TGTGCCAGCGCGGAGGGGGCAGGGGGCTACACCTTC. It codes for CASAEGAGGYTF.

This chain joins TRBV7-8 and TRBJ1-3; no reliable D call. CDR3 length equals 16 residues. Trimming cost V 3 bases and J 0 bases, with 12 bases left between them. Germline V gene data show CDR1 as SGHVS and CDR2 as FQNEAQ. CDR3 residues: CASSFTDGGSGNTIYF. CDR3 nucleotide sequence: TGTGCCAGCAGCTTCACGGACGGAGGCTCTGGAAACACCATATATTTT.

The chain links TRBV5-6 to TRBJ2-5; TRBD2 aligns across 10 bases. Losses at the gene ends were 4 bases for V and 2 bases for J; bases not matched to a gene: 11. The CDR3 covers 17 residues. Germline V lookup: CDR1 SGHDT, CDR2 YYEEEE. The CDR3 sequence: CASSRGLAGVIQETQYF. The CDR3 bases are TGTGCCAGCAGCCGGGGGCTAGCGGGGGTAATACAAGAGACCCAGTACTTC.

The rearrangement links TRBV19 to TRBJ1-5; TRBD1 matches at 8 bases. The germline CDR1 and CDR2 sequences are LNHDA and SQIVND (reference sequence). The CDR3 extends over 17 amino acids. V shed 5 bases, J shed 5 bases, and the junction held 14 bases outside the gene matches. The CDR3 region is CASSYRGTGLKDQPQHF. The CDR3, as DNA: TGTGCCAGTAGTTATAGAGGGACAGGCCTCAAGGATCAGCCCCAGCATTTT. Drawing the rest from reference TRBV19 and TRBJ1-5, the complete variable domain is DGGITQSPKYLFRKEGQNVTLSCEQNLNHDAMYWYRQDPGQGLRLIYYSQIVNDFQKGDIAEGYSVSREKKESFPLTVTSAQKNPTAFYLCASSYRGTGLKDQPQHFGDGTRLSIL.

The chain has TRBV4-1 and TRBJ2-3, with 12 positions matching TRBD2. The V gene's germline CDR1 is MGHRA and CDR2 YSYEKL. The V gene end was trimmed by 3 bases and the J gene end by 3 bases; junction bases not matched to a gene: 7. This CDR3 comprises 17 residues. CDR3 bases: TGCGCCAGCAGCCAGGCCGGACTAGCGGGGAATACAGATACGCAGTATTTT. Amino acids: CASSQAGLAGNTDTQYF.

V usage is TRBV19 and J usage is TRBJ1-4; tentative D call: TRBD1 (5 bases). This CDR3 has 16 amino acids. Trimming shortened V by 6 bases and J by 3 bases, and 17 bases separated the two germline ends. Germline lookup yields CDR1 LNHDA and CDR2 SQIVND (reference sequence). CDR3 residues: CASSPTSQAANEKLFF. CDR3 sequence (DNA): TGTGCCAGTAGCCCCACTTCACAGGCGGCTAATGAAAAACTGTTTTTT.

This chain's CDR3 is CASSPTGANYGYTF. The CDR3 nucleotides read TGTGCCAGCAGCCCGACAGGAGCTAACTATGGCTACACCTTC. This rearrangement joins TRBV6-4 to TRBJ1-2, with D possibly matching TRBD1 (6 bases). The CDR3 contains 14 residues. The germline CDR1 and CDR2 sequences are MRHNA and SNTAGT. V shed 6 bases and J shed 0 bases, with 11 bases lying between them.

The rearrangement links TRBV27 to TRBJ1-5; maybe TRBD1 (5 bases). The CDR3 is made up of 15 amino acids. Germline V gives CDR1 MNHEY, CDR2 SMNVEV (reference sequence). V was pared by 1 base and J by 4 bases, with 11 bases between. CDR3 sequence reads: CASSLFRGLNQPQHF. CDR3 sequence (DNA): TGTGCCAGCAGTTTATTTAGGGGTTTGAATCAGCCCCAGCATTTT.

The CDR3, as DNA: TGTGCCAGCAGCTTGGGCCTGAGCACCGGGGAGCTGTTTTTT. It yields the protein CASSLGLSTGELFF. The rearrangement uses TRBV5-6 and TRBJ2-2; D uncertain. V lost 0 bases, J lost 4 bases, and 7 bases lay in between. The CDR3 extends over 14 amino acids. Germline CDR1 and CDR2: SGHDT and YYEEEE.

The chain is built from TRBV5-1 and TRBJ1-1; maybe TRBD1 (5 bases). The germline CDR1 and CDR2 sequences are SGHRS and YFSETQ. Trimming removed 6 bases at V and 0 bases at J, with 18 bases between. The CDR3 sequence is 16 residues long. The CDR3 reads CASNLAGTGVNTEAFF. CDR3 sequence (DNA): TGCGCCAGCAACCTAGCGGGGACGGGCGTGAACACTGAAGCTTTCTTT.

The chain couples TRBV10-1 to TRBJ2-2, with D perhaps matching TRBD1 (7 bases). The germline V gene encodes CDR1 WNHNN and CDR2 SYGVQD (reference sequence). The CDR3 extends over 15 amino acids. V shed 9 bases and J shed 5 bases, with 19 bases lying between them. CDR3 DNA: TGCGCCAGGCCTAGCGAAGGGGGCTGGACCGGGGAGCTGTTTTTT. As protein: CARPSEGGWTGELFF.

The V and J genes are TRBV6-1 and TRBJ1-2; 8 bases are shared with TRBD1. Trimming cost V 5 bases and J 6 bases; bases outside gene matches: 5. The CDR3 contains 13 residues. Germline CDR1 reads MNHNS; CDR2 reads SASEGT. This CDR3 is CASSPQGAHGYTF. CDR3 sequence (DNA): TGTGCCAGCAGTCCGCAGGGGGCGCATGGCTACACCTTC.

The genes are TRBV4-3 and TRBJ2-1; tentative D call: TRBD2 (5 bases). V lost 0 bases, J lost 7 bases, and 22 bases lay in between. The CDR3 has 18 residues. Per the germline V gene, CDR1 is LGHNA and CDR2 is YSLEER. Here the CDR3 reads CASSQESQDSRIGNEQFF. Written as DNA, the CDR3 is TGCGCCAGCAGCCAAGAATCCCAGGACTCTCGGATAGGGAATGAGCAGTTCTTC.

This chain links TRBV29-1 with TRBJ2-2; TRBD1 aligns across 10 bases. The CDR3 is 15 residues long. CDR1 is SQVTM and CDR2 is ANQGSEA in the germline V gene. V shed 4 bases, J shed 3 bases, and the junction held 5 bases outside the gene matches. Written as DNA, the CDR3 is TGCAGCGTTGGGACAGGGGGTACCTACACCGGGGAGCTGTTTTTT. It translates to CSVGTGGTYTGELFF.

The chain carries TRBV19 and TRBJ1-5; 10 bases are a match to TRBD1. In germline, CDR1 is LNHDA, CDR2 SQIVND (reference sequence). CDR3 length: 17 residues. V dropped 9 bases and J dropped 0; count of bases not matched to a gene: 11. The CDR3 DNA reads as TGTGCCAGAACCCTAGCTGGGACAGGGGATAGCAATCAGCCCCAGCATTTT. It encodes CARTLAGTGDSNQPQHF. The variable domain in full, completed from reference TRBV19 and TRBJ1-5, reads DGGITQSPKYLFRKEGQNVTLSCEQNLNHDAMYWYRQDPGQGLRLIYYSQIVNDFQKGDIAEGYSVSREKKESFPLTVTSAQKNPTAFYLCARTLAGTGDSNQPQHFGDGTRLSIL.

The V call is TRBV6-5, the J call TRBJ2-3; maybe TRBD2 (6 bases). This CDR3 has 14 residues. Germline lookup yields CDR1 MNHEY and CDR2 SVGAGI. Trimming took 0 bases from V and 5 from J, leaving 9 bases between them. This chain's CDR3 is CASSYSSGGDTQYF. Written as DNA, the CDR3 is TGTGCCAGCAGTTACTCTAGCGGTGGAGATACGCAGTATTTT.

This clone was found a few times. The chain couples TRBV6-1 to TRBJ1-1, with 7 bases fitting TRBD1. The ends lost 2 bases at V and 3 bases at J; junction bases unmatched: 3. The CDR3 consists of 14 residues. CDR1 is MNHNS, CDR2 SASEGT, per germline. The CDR3 sequence: CASSEYTGDTEAFF. The CDR3 DNA is TGTGCCAGCAGTGAATACACAGGGGACACTGAAGCTTTCTTT.

This clone appeared a single time. This rearrangement joins TRBV7-9 to TRBJ1-1; the D is unclear. Trimming cost V 2 bases and J 4 bases, with 5 bases left between them. Germline CDR1 reads SEHNR; CDR2 reads FQNEAQ (reference sequence). The CDR3 is made up of 12 amino acids. The DNA of the CDR3 is TGTGCCAGCAGCTTACTCTCCACTGAAGCTTTCTTT. Translation: CASSLLSTEAFF.

The chain recombines TRBV4-3 with TRBJ1-6; no reliable D call. CDR3 length equals 15 residues. In germline, CDR1 is LGHNA, CDR2 YSLEER. V was cut by 0 bases and J by 7 bases, with 10 bases left in between. CDR3 residues: CASSQDWAQNSPLHF. The CDR3 DNA sequence: TGCGCCAGCAGCCAAGATTGGGCGCAAAATTCACCCCTCCACTTT.

The V and J genes are TRBV10-3 and TRBJ2-7; D perhaps matches TRBD2 (5 bases). The CDR3 is 15 residues long. Germline assignment: CDR1 ENHRY and CDR2 SYGVKD. V lost 3 bases and J 2 bases, leaving 14 bases between the germline ends. The DNA of the CDR3 is TGTGCCATCAGTGACCACGGAGCCGGGACCTACGAGCAGTACTTC. Translating it yields CAISDHGAGTYEQYF.